This entry concerns a single T cell receptor (beta chain). In germline, CDR1 is SGHTA, CDR2 FQGNSA. This CDR3 has 13 amino acids. V lost 10 bases to trimming and J lost 3 bases, with 15 bases between them. This sample is drawn from a study of control samples from healthy donors and cancer patients. Profiling relied on immunoSEQ multiplex PCR, and the TCRdb table lists in-frame clones only, not all of them. The data contain roughly 120,000 clones, 85% to 90% of them seen just once; the ten biggest clones take up over 2%. Source material: blood. The sequence came from a woman aged 70 to 79 in good health. J is TRBJ1-1 and V is TRBV7-2; D is possibly TRBD1 (5 bases). This chain's CDR3 is CATAAQGHTEAFF. CDR3 nucleotides: TGTGCCACCGCGGCCCAGGGCCACACTGAAGCTTTCTTT.